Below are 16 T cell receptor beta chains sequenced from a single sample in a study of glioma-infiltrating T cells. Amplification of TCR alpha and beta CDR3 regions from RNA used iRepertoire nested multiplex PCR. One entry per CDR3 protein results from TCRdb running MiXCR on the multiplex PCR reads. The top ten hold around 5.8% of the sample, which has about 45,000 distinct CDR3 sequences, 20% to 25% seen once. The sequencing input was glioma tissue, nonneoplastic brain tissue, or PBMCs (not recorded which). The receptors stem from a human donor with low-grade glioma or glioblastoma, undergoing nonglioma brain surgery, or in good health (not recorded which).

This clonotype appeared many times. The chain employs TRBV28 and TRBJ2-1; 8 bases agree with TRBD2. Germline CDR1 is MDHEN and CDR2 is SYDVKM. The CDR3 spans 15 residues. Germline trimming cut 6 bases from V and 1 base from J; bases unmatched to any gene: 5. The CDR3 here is CASSGLASSYNEQFF. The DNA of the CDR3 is TGTGCCAGCAGCGGACTAGCTAGTTCCTACAATGAGCAGTTCTTC.

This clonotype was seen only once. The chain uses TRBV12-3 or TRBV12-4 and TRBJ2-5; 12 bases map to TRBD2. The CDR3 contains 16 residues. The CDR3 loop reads CVSSKTSGRYQETQYF. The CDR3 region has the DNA TGTGTTAGCAGTAAAACTAGCGGGAGGTACCAAGAGACCCAGTACTTC.

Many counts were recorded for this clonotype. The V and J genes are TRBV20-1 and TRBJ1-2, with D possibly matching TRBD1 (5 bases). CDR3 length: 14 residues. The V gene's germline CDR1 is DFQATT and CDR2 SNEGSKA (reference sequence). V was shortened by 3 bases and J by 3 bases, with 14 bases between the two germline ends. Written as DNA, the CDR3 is TGCAGTGCTAGCGCCCCGGGACGGGACTATGGCTACACCTTC. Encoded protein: CSASAPGRDYGYTF.

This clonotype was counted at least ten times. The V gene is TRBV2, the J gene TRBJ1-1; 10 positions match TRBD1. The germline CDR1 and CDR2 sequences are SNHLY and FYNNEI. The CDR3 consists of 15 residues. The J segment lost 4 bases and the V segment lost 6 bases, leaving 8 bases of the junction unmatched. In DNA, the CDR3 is TGTGCCAGCAGCCCGGGGACAGGGGCGGGCACTGAAGCTTTCTTT. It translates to CASSPGTGAGTEAFF.

CDR3: CASSRGATDKKYF. As DNA, the CDR3 is TGTGCCAGCAGCAGGGGAGCCACAGATAAGAAGTATTTT. The rearrangement links TRBV28 to TRBJ2-3, with a tentative D call TRBD1 (6 bases). This CDR3 spans 13 amino acids. Deletions cut 6 bases from V and 13 bases from J, with 20 bases between. The germline V gene encodes CDR1 MDHEN and CDR2 SYDVKM.

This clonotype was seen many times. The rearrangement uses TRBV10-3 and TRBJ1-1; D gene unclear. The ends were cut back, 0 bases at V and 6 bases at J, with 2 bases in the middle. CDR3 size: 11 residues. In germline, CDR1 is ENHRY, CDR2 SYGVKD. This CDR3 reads CAISESSEAFF. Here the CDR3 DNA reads TGTGCCATCAGTGAGTCTTCTGAAGCTTTCTTT.

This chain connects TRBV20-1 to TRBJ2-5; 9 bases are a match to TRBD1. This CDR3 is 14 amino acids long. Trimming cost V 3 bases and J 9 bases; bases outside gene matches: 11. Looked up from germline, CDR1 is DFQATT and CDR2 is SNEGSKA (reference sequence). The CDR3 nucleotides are TGCAGTGCTAGTACAGGGGGCGGTAGCGAGGCCCAGTACTTC. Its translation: CSASTGGGSEAQYF.

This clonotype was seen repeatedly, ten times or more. CDR3 loop: CASSRTTGELFF. The CDR3 region has the DNA TGTGCCAGCAGCCGGACGACCGGGGAGCTGTTTTTT. The chain carries TRBV27 and TRBJ2-2, with no clear D. V was shortened by 6 bases and J by 5 bases, with 7 bases between the two germline ends. CDR1 and CDR2 from the germline V gene are MNHEY and SMNVEV (reference sequence). This CDR3 has 12 residues.

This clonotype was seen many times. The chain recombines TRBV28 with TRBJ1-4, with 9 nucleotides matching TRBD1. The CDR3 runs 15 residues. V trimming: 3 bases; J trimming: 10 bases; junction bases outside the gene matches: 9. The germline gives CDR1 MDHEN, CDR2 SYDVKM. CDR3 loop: CASSFPDRGTGKLFF. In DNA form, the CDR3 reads TGTGCCAGCAGTTTTCCCGACAGGGGGACTGGAAAACTGTTTTTT. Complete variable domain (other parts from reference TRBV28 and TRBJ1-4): DVKVTQSSRYLVKRTGEKVFLECVQDMDHENMFWYRQDPGLGLRLIYFSYDVKMKEKGDIPEGYSVSREKKERFSLILESASTNQTSMYLCASSFPDRGTGKLFFGSGTQLSVL.

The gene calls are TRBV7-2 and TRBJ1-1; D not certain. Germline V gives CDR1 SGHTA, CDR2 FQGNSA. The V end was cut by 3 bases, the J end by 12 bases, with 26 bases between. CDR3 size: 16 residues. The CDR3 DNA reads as TGTGCCAGCAGCTTCGGACCGTTTCTCATGAACACTCAATCTTTCTTT. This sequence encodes CASSFGPFLMNTQSFF.

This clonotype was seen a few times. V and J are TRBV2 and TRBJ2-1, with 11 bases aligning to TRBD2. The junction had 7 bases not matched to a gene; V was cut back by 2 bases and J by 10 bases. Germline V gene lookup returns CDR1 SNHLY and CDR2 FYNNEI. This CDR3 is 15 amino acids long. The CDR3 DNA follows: TGTGCCAGCAGTGAAAGGACTAGCGGGTCTGGGGAGCAGTTCTTC. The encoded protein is CASSERTSGSGEQFF.

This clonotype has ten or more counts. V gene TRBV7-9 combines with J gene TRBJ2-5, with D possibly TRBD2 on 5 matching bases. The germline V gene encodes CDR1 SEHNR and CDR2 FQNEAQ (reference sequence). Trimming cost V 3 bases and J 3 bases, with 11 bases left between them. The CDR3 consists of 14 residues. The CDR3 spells CASSLRVSKETQYF. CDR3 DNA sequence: TGTGCCAGCAGCTTGAGGGTCAGTAAAGAGACCCAGTACTTC.

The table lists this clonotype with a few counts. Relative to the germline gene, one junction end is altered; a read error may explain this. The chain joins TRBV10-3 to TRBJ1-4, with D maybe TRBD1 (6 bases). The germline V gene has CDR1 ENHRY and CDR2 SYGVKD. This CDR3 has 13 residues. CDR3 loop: CAISETGNEKLFF. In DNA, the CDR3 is TGTGCCATAAGTGAAACAGGGAATGAAAAACTGTTTTTT.

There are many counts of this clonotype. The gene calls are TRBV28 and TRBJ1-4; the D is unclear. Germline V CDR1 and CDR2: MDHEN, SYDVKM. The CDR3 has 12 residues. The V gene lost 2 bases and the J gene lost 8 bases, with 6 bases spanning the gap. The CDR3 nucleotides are TGTGCCAGCAGTTTAGGGAAAGAAAAACTGTTTTTT. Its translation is CASSLGKEKLFF.

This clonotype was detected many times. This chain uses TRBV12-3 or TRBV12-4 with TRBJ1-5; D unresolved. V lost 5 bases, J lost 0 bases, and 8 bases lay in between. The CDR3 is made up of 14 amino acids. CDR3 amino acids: CASSRGSSNQPQHF. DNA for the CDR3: TGTGCCAGCAGTCGGGGTAGTAGCAATCAGCCCCAGCATTTT.

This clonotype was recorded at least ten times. The CDR3 sequence is CASSQNQGGQPQHF. The CDR3 nucleotides are TGCGCCAGCAGCCAAAACCAGGGAGGTCAGCCCCAGCATTTT. J is TRBJ1-5 and V is TRBV4-1; D is perhaps TRBD1 (5 bases). In germline, CDR1 is MGHRA, CDR2 YSYEKL. V was trimmed by 2 bases and J by 6 bases, leaving 11 bases between them. The CDR3 has 14 amino acids.